The sequence of this T cell receptor (beta chain) was determined in a study of cytomegalovirus exposure and HLA in healthy donors. Study information: Sequencing of roughly 180 million T cells in an earlier analysis found roughly 120 million unique TCR beta sequences.

Amplification used 60 Vbeta primers and 13 Jbeta primers. The data were produced by immunoSEQ multiplex PCR, yet TCRdb's version contains in-frame clones alone and is incomplete. The table lists about 160,000 clones, 65% to 85% of them singletons. This CDR3 has 13 residues. V gave up 4 bases and J gave up 0 bases, with 9 bases separating them. Germline CDR1 SQVTM, CDR2 ANQGSEA. Study-wide points: The study flagged approximately 180 TCR beta chains as cytomegalovirus-associated. Presence/absence analyses assumed roughly uniform sequencing depth across donors, which may not hold. Reports indicate that TCR beta sequences accurately predicted the HLA-A and HLA-B alleles of most subjects.

A remark on this clone: Its target is unknown.

Source material: PBMCs. This clonotype originated in a man aged 60-69 years in good health and CMV-seronegative. The chain uses TRBV29-1 and TRBJ2-5; TRBD2 is a possible D gene (6 bases). The CDR3 sequence is CSVAREDQETQYF. The CDR3 coding sequence is TGCAGCGTTGCCAGGGAGGACCAAGAGACCCAGTACTTC.